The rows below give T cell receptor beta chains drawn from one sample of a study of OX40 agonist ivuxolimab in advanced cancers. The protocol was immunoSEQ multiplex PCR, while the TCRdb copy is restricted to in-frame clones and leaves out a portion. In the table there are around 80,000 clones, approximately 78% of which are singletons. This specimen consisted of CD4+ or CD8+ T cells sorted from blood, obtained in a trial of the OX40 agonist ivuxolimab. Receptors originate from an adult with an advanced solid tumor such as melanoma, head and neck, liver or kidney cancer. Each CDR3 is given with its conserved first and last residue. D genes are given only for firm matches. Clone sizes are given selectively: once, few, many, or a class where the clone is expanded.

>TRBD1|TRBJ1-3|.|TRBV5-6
CASSPWTGAAGNTIYF
TGTGCCAGCAGCCCGTGGACAGGGGCGGCTGGAAACACCATATATTTT
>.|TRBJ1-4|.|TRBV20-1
CSARGNEKLFF
TGCAGTGCTAGAGGAAATGAAAAACTGTTTTTT
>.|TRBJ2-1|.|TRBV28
CASKKGPIYNEQFF
TGTGCCAGTAAAAAGGGGCCCATCTACAATGAGCAGTTCTTC
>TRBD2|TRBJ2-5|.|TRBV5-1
CASSRGLAGELETQYF
TGCGCCAGCAGCCGGGGACTAGCGGGAGAGTTAGAGACCCAGTACTTC
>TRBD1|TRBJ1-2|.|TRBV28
CATKTGTGNGYTF
TGTGCCACCAAAACCGGGACAGGGAATGGCTACACCTTC
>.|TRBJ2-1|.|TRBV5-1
CASTLQDYNEQFF
TGCGCCAGCACCTTACAGGACTACAATGAGCAGTTCTTC
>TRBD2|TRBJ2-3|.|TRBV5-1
CASSKIAGGWTDTQYF
TGCGCCAGCAGCAAAATAGCGGGAGGGTGGACAGATACGCAGTATTTT
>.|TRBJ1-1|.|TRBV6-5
CASSYSSLVGEAFF
TGTGCCAGCAGTTACTCGAGCCTGGTGGGTGAAGCTTTCTTT
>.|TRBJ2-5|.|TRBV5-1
CASRWGETQYF
TGCGCCAGCAGATGGGGGGAGACCCAGTACTTC
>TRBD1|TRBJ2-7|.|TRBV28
CASLGSGQGMDEQYF
TGTGCCAGCCTCGGCTCAGGACAGGGTATGGACGAGCAGTACTTC
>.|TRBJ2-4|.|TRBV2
CASDFTADTAKNIQYF
TGTGCCAGCGATTTCACCGCGGATACAGCCAAAAACATTCAGTACTTC
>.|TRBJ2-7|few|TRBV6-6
CASSTIIKGGEQYF
TGTGCCAGCAGCACCATCATTAAGGGGGGCGAGCAGTACTTC
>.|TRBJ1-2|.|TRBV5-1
CASSLSKEVYGYTF
TGCGCCAGCAGTCTTTCAAAGGAAGTCTATGGCTACACCTTC
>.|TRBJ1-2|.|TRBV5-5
CASSTEQIYGYTF
TGTGCCAGCAGCACAGAACAGATCTATGGCTACACCTTC
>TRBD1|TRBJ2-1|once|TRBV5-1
CASSPSLWTGNVDNEQFF
TGCGCCAGCAGCCCCTCCCTCTGGACAGGGAATGTCGACAATGAGCAGTTCTTC
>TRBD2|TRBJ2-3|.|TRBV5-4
CASSPERGRTDTQYF
TGTGCCAGCAGCCCCGAGCGGGGGCGCACAGATACGCAGTATTTT
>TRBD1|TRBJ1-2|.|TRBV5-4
CASSSSPTGELRDTF
TGTGCCAGCAGCTCCTCCCCCACAGGGGAGCTAAGGGACACCTTC
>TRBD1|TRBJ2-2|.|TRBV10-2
CASSESLIPTGGDTGELFF
TGCGCCAGCAGTGAGTCTCTCATCCCGACAGGGGGGGACACCGGGGAGCTGTTTTTT
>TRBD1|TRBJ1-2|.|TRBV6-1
CASSEGQGVGYTF
TGTGCCAGCAGTGAAGGACAGGGGGTAGGCTACACCTTC
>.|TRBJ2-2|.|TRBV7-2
CASSSRALSGELFF
TGTGCCAGCAGCAGCCGGGCGTTATCGGGGGAGCTGTTTTTT
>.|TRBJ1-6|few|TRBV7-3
CASSLEGNSPLHF
TGTGCCAGCAGCTTAGAAGGGAATTCACCCCTCCACTTT
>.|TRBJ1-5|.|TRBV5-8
CASSSPGVGQPQHF
TGTGCCAGCAGCTCTCCTGGGGTTGGACAGCCCCAGCATTTT
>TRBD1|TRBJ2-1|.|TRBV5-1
CASSLARGRNEQFF
TGCGCCAGCAGCTTGGCCAGGGGGCGAAATGAGCAGTTCTTC